A single sample is the source of the 32 T cell receptor beta chains below, sequenced in a study of T cells in Graves' hyperthyroidism and ophthalmopathy. Regions amplified from RNA transcripts were the TCR beta CDR3 regions. Initially, a first-round RT-PCR of the TCR CDR3 employed the HTBI primer set. One entry per CDR3 protein results from TCRdb running MiXCR on the multiplex PCR reads. Here the sample spans 40,000 to 60,000 distinct CDR3 sequences, approximately 48% being singletons. Sequencing was carried out using blood. All receptors come from a woman between 50 and 59 years old with Graves' ophthalmopathy.

Of note for this clonotype: This may arise from a read error, as a much more abundant clone is one base away. The V gene is TRBV28, the J gene TRBJ1-6; a possible D gene is TRBD1 (5 bases). The V gene's germline CDR1 is MDHEN and CDR2 SYDVKM. The CDR3 sequence is 15 residues long. Trimming took 7 bases from V and 8 from J, leaving 18 bases between them. The chain's CDR3 is CASIDSGKGDSPLHF. As DNA, the CDR3 is TGTGCCAGCATCGATTCAGGGAAAGGTGATTCACCCCTCCACTTT.

This clonotype was observed many times. In nucleotides, the CDR3 is TGCGCCAGCAGCCTAGGGGGTGTAGGGGTTACCTATGGCTACACCTTC. Protein: CASSLGGVGVTYGYTF. The V call is TRBV4-1, the J call TRBJ1-2; perhaps TRBD1 as D (6 bases). The CDR3 has 16 amino acids. Germline V gives CDR1 MGHRA, CDR2 YSYEKL. V was shortened by 4 bases and J by 4 bases, with 19 bases between the two germline ends.

The chain recombines TRBV7-6 with TRBJ2-5, with D maybe TRBD2 (6 bases). The CDR3 sequence is 15 residues long. Trimming removed 1 base from V and 5 bases from J, with 14 bases in between. Germline CDR1 and CDR2: SGHVS and FNYEAQ. The CDR3 sequence: CASSLGLGNLETQYF. CDR3 DNA: TGTGCCAGCAGCTTAGGACTAGGGAATCTCGAGACCCAGTACTTC. Based on the CDR3 plus reference TRBV7-6 and TRBJ2-5, the full variable domain is GAGVSQSPRYKVTKRGQDVALRCDPISGHVSLYWYRQALGQGPEFLTYFNYEAQQDKSGLPNDRFSAERPEGSISTLTIQRTEQRDSAMYRCASSLGLGNLETQYFGPGTRLLVL.

This rearrangement joins TRBV20-1 to TRBJ2-1, with D perhaps TRBD2 (6 bases). Germline V gives CDR1 DFQATT, CDR2 SNEGSKA (reference sequence). The V and J ends lost 3 bases and 1 base respectively, with 16 bases between them. The CDR3 is made up of 16 amino acids. The CDR3 here is CSARDKGDWSYNEQFF. The CDR3 nucleotides read TGCAGTGCTAGGGATAAAGGGGACTGGTCCTACAATGAGCAGTTCTTC.

The rearrangement uses TRBV3-1 and TRBJ1-4, with TRBD1 as a possible D gene (5 bases). Looked up from germline, CDR1 is LGHDT and CDR2 is YNNKEL (reference sequence). The V end lost 1 base, the J end lost 7 bases, and 7 bases lay between the germline ends. The CDR3 consists of 13 residues. In DNA form, the CDR3 reads TGTGCCAGCAGCCAAGGACAGCTTGAAAAACTGTTTTTT. Protein sequence: CASSQGQLEKLFF.

In this sample, this clonotype turned up many times. The V gene is TRBV11-2, the J gene TRBJ2-7, with D perhaps given as TRBD1 or TRBD2 (6 bases each). The V end lost 1 base, the J end lost 6 bases, and 10 bases lay between the germline ends. The CDR3 length is 13 residues. Germline-derived CDR1 and CDR2 are SGHAT and FQNNGV. As DNA, the CDR3 is TGTGCCAGCAGCTTAGGGACAGCGGGCGAGCAGTACTTC. Translated, it gives CASSLGTAGEQYF.

CDR3 nucleotides: TGCAGTGCTAGAGGCGGGAGGGCAGAGACCCAGTACTTC. The encoded protein is CSARGGRAETQYF. The chain is built from TRBV20-1 and TRBJ2-5, with 9 bases aligning to TRBD2. Unmatched junction bases numbered 1, after V lost 1 base and J lost 4 bases. In germline, CDR1 is DFQATT, CDR2 SNEGSKA (reference sequence). CDR3 length: 13 residues.

This clonotype was observed at least ten times. The chain is built from TRBV11-2 and TRBJ2-2, with 11 bases fitting TRBD2. The CDR3 loop spans 14 amino acids. The V gene's germline CDR1 is SGHAT and CDR2 FQNNGV. The ends lost 7 bases at V and 7 bases at J; junction bases unmatched: 5. The CDR3, as DNA: TGTGCCAGCACCCGTAGCGGGAGGGGCGGGGAGCTGTTTTTT. It codes for CASTRSGRGGELFF.

This clonotype was detected ten times or more. The chain uses TRBV5-6 and TRBJ2-7; TRBD2 agrees at 8 bases. The CDR3 extends over 14 amino acids. Unmatched junction bases numbered 9, after V lost 6 bases and J lost 4 bases. Germline loops: CDR1 SGHDT, CDR2 YYEEEE. The CDR3 reads CASTRAGGSYEQYF. Written as DNA, the CDR3 is TGTGCCAGCACCCGGGCGGGGGGCTCGTACGAGCAGTACTTC.

This chain connects TRBV5-1 to TRBJ1-4; the D is unclear. The CDR3 length is 15 residues. Germline V lookup: CDR1 SGHRS, CDR2 YFSETQ. V shed 0 bases and J shed 0 bases, with 6 bases lying between them. DNA of the CDR3: TGCGCCAGCAGCTTGGTGGGCACAACTAATGAAAAACTGTTTTTT. This encodes CASSLVGTTNEKLFF.

This clonotype was recorded at least ten times. The rearrangement links TRBV11-2 to TRBJ2-3; 9 nucleotides agree with TRBD1. CDR3 size: 16 residues. Germline V gene lookup returns CDR1 SGHAT and CDR2 FQNNGV. The V and J ends lost 3 bases and 5 bases, in that order; junction bases with no gene match: 9. Written as DNA, the CDR3 is TGTGCCAGCAGCTTTACCGGGACAGGGATGAGAGATACGCAGTATTTT. It specifies CASSFTGTGMRDTQYF.

This clonotype was seen repeatedly, ten times or more. The chain employs TRBV19 and TRBJ2-3; the D gene is possibly TRBD1 (6 bases). Germline-derived CDR1 and CDR2 are LNHDA and SQIVND (reference sequence). Trimming cost V 3 bases and J 2 bases, with 9 bases left between them. This CDR3 is built from 14 residues. The CDR3: CASSMGADTDTQYF. The CDR3 DNA reads TGTGCCAGTAGTATGGGGGCAGACACAGATACGCAGTATTTT.

Comment on this clonotype: Lacking the conserved final phenylalanine or tryptophan, this CDR3 likely reflects a read error. The V call is TRBV6-5, the J call TRBJ1-2; 7 bases fit TRBD1. The CDR3 has 16 residues. CDR1 is MNHEY and CDR2 is SVGAGI in the germline V gene. CDR3 amino acids: CASSDSTGWANYGYTL. The CDR3 DNA sequence: TGTGCCAGCAGTGACTCGACAGGGTGGGCAAACTATGGCTACACCCTC.

This clonotype has ten or more counts. CDR3 in DNA: TGTGCTAGTGCGAATCTGGGCCCTACTAACACTGAAGCTTTCTTT. The encoded protein is CASANLGPTNTEAFF. V is TRBV12-5 and J is TRBJ1-1; no clear D. Trimming stripped 7 bases from V and 2 bases from J, with 17 bases between. The CDR3 loop spans 15 amino acids. Per the germline V gene, CDR1 is LGHNT and CDR2 is FRNRAP.

In this sample, this clonotype turned up many times. CDR3 sequence reads: CASSESREGVETGELFF. CDR3 sequence (DNA): TGTGCCAGCAGTGAATCGCGGGAGGGCGTAGAAACCGGGGAGCTGTTTTTT. The chain uses TRBV6-4 and TRBJ2-2; 9 nucleotides match TRBD2. Germline CDR1 reads MRHNA; CDR2 reads SNTAGT. This CDR3 is built from 17 residues. After removal of 3 bases from V and 5 bases from J, the junction contained 10 bases not matched to a gene.

This clonotype was observed a few times. The V call is TRBV24-1, the J call TRBJ1-5; D not resolved. Germline lookup yields CDR1 KGHDR and CDR2 SFDVKD. With 3 bases removed from V and 3 bases from J, the gap between germline ends came to 8 bases. CDR3 length: 14 residues. The CDR3 bases are TGTGCCACCAGTGATCAAGGGAACAATCAGCCCCAGCATTTT. Its translation: CATSDQGNNQPQHF.

This clonotype was detected ten times or more. The genes are TRBV6-5 and TRBJ1-1; the D is unclear. Germline CDR1 MNHEY, CDR2 SVGAGI. This CDR3 spans 13 amino acids. Trimming left V 7 bases short and J 4 bases short, with 13 bases between. The CDR3 region has the DNA TGTGCCAGCACCCCCCCAGCGGGCACTGAAGCTTTCTTT. Encoded protein: CASTPPAGTEAFF.

The table lists this clonotype with many counts. A much larger clone differs by one base, so this may be a read error. This chain uses TRBV5-1 with TRBJ2-5; 11 nucleotides agree with TRBD1. CDR3 length equals 15 residues. Germline CDR1 and CDR2: SGHRS and YFSETQ. J was trimmed by 5 bases and V by 0 bases; bases with no gene match: 3. CDR3 protein: CASSLAGTGGETQYF. CDR3 nucleotides: TGCGCCAGCAGCTTGGCCGGGACAGGGGGGGAGACCCAGTACTTC.

Of note for this clonotype: The junction departs from the called germline gene at one end, perhaps through a read error. The rearrangement links TRBV7-9 to TRBJ2-7; 7 bases agree with TRBD2. This CDR3 has 15 amino acids. In germline, CDR1 is SEHNR, CDR2 FQNEAQ (reference sequence). CDR3 loop: CASSLAGTTTYGQYF. CDR3 sequence (DNA): TGTGCCAGCAGCTTAGCCGGGACTACGACCTACGGGCAGTACTTC.

Many counts were recorded for this clonotype. The rearrangement uses TRBV19 and TRBJ2-1; D is perhaps TRBD2 (6 bases). Germline CDR1 LNHDA, CDR2 SQIVND (reference sequence). This CDR3 is built from 14 residues. V shed 1 base and J shed 5 bases, with 9 bases lying between them. The CDR3 coding sequence is TGTGCCAGTAGTATAGCGGGAGTGAACAATGAGCAGTTCTTC. This translates into CASSIAGVNNEQFF.

Comment on this clonotype: A much larger clone differs by one base, so this may be a read error. V gene TRBV6-5 combines with J gene TRBJ2-7; D call uncertain. Trimming left V 4 bases short and J 2 bases short, with 9 bases between. Germline V CDR1 and CDR2: MNHEY, SVGAGI. This CDR3 has 13 amino acids. CDR3: CASSLKLAYEQYF. The DNA for the CDR3 is TGTGCCAGCAGTTTAAAACTCGCCTACGAGCAGTACTTC.

V usage is TRBV2 and J usage is TRBJ1-1; the D gene is possibly TRBD1 (6 bases). V shed 3 bases and J shed 3 bases, with 26 bases lying between them. Germline V gene sequence: CDR1 SNHLY, CDR2 FYNNEI. This CDR3 contains 19 residues. CDR3 loop: CASSDGTGTEWGLDTEAFF. The CDR3 DNA reads TGTGCCAGCAGTGATGGTACAGGCACAGAATGGGGGCTAGACACTGAAGCTTTCTTT.

This clonotype was counted many times. The chain links TRBV10-3 to TRBJ2-5; the D gene is possibly TRBD2 (5 bases). Trimming took 0 bases from V and 2 from J, leaving 7 bases between them. CDR3 length: 14 amino acids. The germline CDR1 and CDR2 sequences are ENHRY and SYGVKD. In DNA, the CDR3 is TGTGCCATCAGTGAGTCGAGCGGACAAGAGACCCAGTACTTC. Amino acids: CAISESSGQETQYF.

The rearrangement links TRBV2 to TRBJ2-7; no firm D call. Trimming shortened V by 1 base and J by 6 bases, and 4 bases separated the two germline ends. CDR3 length equals 11 residues. Germline CDR1 is SNHLY and CDR2 is FYNNEI. CDR3 sequence (DNA): TGTGCCAGCAGTGAAGTCGGCGAGCAGTACTTC. The encoded protein is CASSEVGEQYF.

The V call is TRBV12-3 or TRBV12-4, the J call TRBJ1-1; D may be TRBD1 (6 bases). The CDR3 has 14 residues. Trimming took off 4 bases at V and 3 bases at J, with 12 bases between the two ends. CDR3 amino acids: CASSYGGGDTEAFF. CDR3 sequence (DNA): TGTGCCAGCAGTTACGGAGGGGGGGACACTGAAGCTTTCTTT.

This clonotype has a count of ten or more. The chain combines TRBV6-6 with TRBJ1-4; TRBD1 aligns across 8 bases. CDR1 and CDR2 from the germline V gene are MNHNY and SVGAGI (reference sequence). The CDR3 has 13 residues. V lost 7 bases to trimming and J lost 8 bases; unmatched junction nucleotides: 6. CDR3: CASTRGHGEKLFF. The CDR3 coding sequence is TGTGCCAGCACCAGGGGGCATGGGGAAAAACTGTTTTTT.

The chain couples TRBV2 to TRBJ2-5; D not resolved. V dropped 4 bases and J dropped 0 bases, with 6 bases sitting between them. Germline assignment: CDR1 SNHLY and CDR2 FYNNEI. This CDR3 contains 13 residues. The CDR3 nucleotides read TGTGCCAGCAGTGGCCGGGACCAAGAGACCCAGTACTTC. Residues: CASSGRDQETQYF.

This clonotype was counted ten times or more. This chain connects TRBV7-7 to TRBJ2-3; D is unclear. This CDR3 has 13 residues. The V gene lost 5 bases and the J gene lost 6 bases, with 12 bases spanning the gap. Looked up from germline, CDR1 is SSHAT and CDR2 is FNYEAQ (reference sequence). The CDR3 loop is CASSPLGPDTQYF. CDR3 bases: TGTGCCAGCAGCCCCTTAGGGCCGGATACGCAGTATTTT. The whole variable domain, remainder taken from reference TRBV7-7 and TRBJ2-3, is GAGVSQSPRYKVTKRGQDVTLRCDPISSHATLYWYQQALGQGPEFLTYFNYEAQPDKSGLPSDRFSAERPEGSISTLTIQRTEQRDSAMYRCASSPLGPDTQYFGPGTRLTVL.

CDR3 protein: CAIRGLAGGQYTQYF. The CDR3 DNA sequence: TGTGCCATCAGGGGACTAGCGGGGGGGCAGTATACGCAGTATTTT. The V gene is TRBV10-3, the J gene TRBJ2-3, with TRBD2 matching over 16 bases. Germline CDR1 is ENHRY and CDR2 is SYGVKD. J lost 7 bases, V lost 6 bases, and 4 bases had no gene match. The CDR3 has 15 residues.

This clonotype was counted many times. The V gene is TRBV13, the J gene TRBJ1-2; 8 bases line up with TRBD1. V gave up 2 bases and J gave up 4 bases; unmatched junction bases: 6. This CDR3 region has 15 residues. Looked up from germline, CDR1 is PRHDT and CDR2 is FYEKMQ (reference sequence). As DNA, the CDR3 is TGTGCCAGCAGCTTACGAGACAGGGGCTTCTATGGCTACACCTTC. Protein sequence: CASSLRDRGFYGYTF.

Worth noting for this clonotype: At one of its ends the junction is not consistent with the germline gene, which may arise from a read error. In nucleotides, the CDR3 is TGTGCCAGCAGTGAATGTGACAGACGGGACACGGAAGCTTTCTTT. Its translation: CASSECDRRDTEAFF. This rearrangement joins TRBV6-1 to TRBJ1-1, with a tentative D call TRBD1 (6 bases). CDR1 and CDR2 from the germline V gene are MNHNS and SASEGT. This CDR3 has 15 amino acids.

This clonotype showed up just a few times. V gene TRBV27 combines with J gene TRBJ2-3, with 8 nucleotides matching TRBD2. Per germline, CDR1 MNHEY and CDR2 SMNVEV (reference sequence). CDR3 size: 19 residues. Losses at the gene ends were 2 bases for V and 0 bases for J; bases not matched to a gene: 13. As DNA, the CDR3 is TGTGCCAGCAGTTTAGCGGGGGGCCAGTTAGCCCTAAGCACAGATACGCAGTATTTT. It encodes CASSLAGGQLALSTDTQYF.